Only one count was recorded for the clone carrying this T cell receptor beta chain. This entry comes from a study of blood T cell repertoires in COVID-19. The wider study: Donors in the United States, Italy and Spain gave samples during acute or convalescent COVID-19. T cells, B-cell-depleted T cells, or PBMCs provided the cDNA or gDNA that served as material.

Per the authors' pipeline: For nucleated cells, counts were estimated from reference gene primer amplification. Only in-frame clones appear in the TCRdb table, and some are missing; sequencing was by immunoSEQ multiplex PCR. Clone size and V and J calls were adopted from that table, with D and trimming inferred from the DNA. The sample has more than 45,000 clones, 90% seen once. The source material was peripheral blood. The clonotype originates from a man in his 70s with acute or convalescent COVID-19.

CDR3 amino acids: CASREGPGELFF. CDR3 DNA: TGTGCCAGCCGGGAGGGGCCCGGGGAGCTGTTTTTT. V and J are TRBV11-3 and TRBJ2-2, with 8 bases fitting TRBD2. This CDR3 contains 12 residues. V trimming: 8 bases; J trimming: 6 bases; junction bases outside the gene matches: 2. The germline gives CDR1 SGHNT, CDR2 YENEEA.